This entry is about one T cell receptor (beta chain). Its antigen is not known. The sample belongs to a study of STAT5B mutations in CD4+ large granular lymphocyte leukemia. Study outcomes and limitations: Top patient clones used TRBV06 genes more often: 8/27 versus 2/35 in controls.

The CDR3 has 14 amino acids. Looked up from germline, CDR1 is MNHEY and CDR2 is SMNVEV (reference sequence). V was clipped by 3 bases and J by 9 bases, with 15 bases between them. Original processing notes: A clonotype over 5% of the repertoire counted as a possible leukemic clone, around 61 overall. This table comes from immunoSEQ multiplex PCR, and its TCRdb copy is limited to in-frame clones, with some not included. The DNA gave D and trimming, while V, J and clone size come from that table. The table lists around 8,900 clones, around nine tenths of them singletons. Specimen: PBMCs. The chain links TRBV27 to TRBJ2-1; TRBD2 is a possible D gene (6 bases). This TCR derives from a woman in her sixties or seventies with CD4+ T-cell large granular lymphocyte leukemia. CDR3: CASSLSTSFPEQFF. For the CDR3, the DNA is TGTGCCAGCAGTTTGTCCACTAGCTTCCCTGAGCAGTTCTTC.